The 25 T cell receptor beta chains presented below share a single source sample, sequenced in a study of cytomegalovirus exposure and HLA in healthy donors (dated by TCRdb to the late 2010s). Libraries were made using the immunoSEQ multiplex PCR assay. The multiplex PCR relied on a mix of 60 forward primers for TCR Vbeta segments and 13 reverse primers for TCR Jbeta segments. TCRdb stores this immuneACCESS table with in-frame sequences only. Part of the clones is absent; in the studies checked, under half of the shortfall reflects unresolved V genes, and no reason is known for the rest. Counted in this sample were around 120,000 clones; roughly 80% of them appeared once. 4% to 5% of the sample goes to the ten largest clones. Sample: PBMCs. Every receptor here comes from a woman aged 40 to 49 in good health and CMV-seronegative.

This chain joins TRBV7-8 and TRBJ1-1; tentative D call: TRBD1 (5 bases). Germline CDR1 reads SGHVS; CDR2 reads FQNEAQ. The CDR3 contains 15 residues. V lost 1 base, J lost 6 bases, and 15 bases lay in between. CDR3 nucleotides: TGTGCCAGCAGCTTAGAGGTGGGGGGAGCCCCTGAAGCTTTCTTT. Translated: CASSLEVGGAPEAFF.

This clone was observed a single time. The gene calls are TRBV9 and TRBJ1-1; possibly TRBD1 for D (5 bases). This CDR3 contains 14 residues. V was clipped by 4 bases and J by 0 bases, with 10 bases between them. The germline gives CDR1 SGDLS, CDR2 YYNGEE. For the CDR3, the DNA is TGTGCCAGCAGCCGAGCAGGGATGAACACTGAAGCTTTCTTT. Translated: CASSRAGMNTEAFF.

In DNA, the CDR3 is TGCAGCGTGAGGGCAGGGGGTGTGGACACTGAAGCTTTCTTT. This gives the protein CSVRAGGVDTEAFF. V is TRBV29-1 and J is TRBJ1-1; 7 bases align to TRBD1. Germline values: CDR1 SQVTM, CDR2 ANQGSEA. The CDR3 sequence is 14 residues long. The V gene end was trimmed by 6 bases and the J gene end by 3 bases; junction bases not matched to a gene: 10. Complete variable domain (other parts from reference TRBV29-1 and TRBJ1-1): SAVISQKPSRDICQRGTSLTIQCQVDSQVTMMFWYRQQPGQSLTLIATANQGSEATYESGFVIDKFPISRPNLTFSTLTVSNMSPEDSSIYLCSVRAGGVDTEAFFGQGTRLTVV.

This chain connects TRBV4-3 to TRBJ1-4, with 8 bases that match TRBD1. Trimming at V came to 4 bases and at J to 2 bases, leaving 6 bases not matched to a gene. The germline V gene encodes CDR1 LGHNA and CDR2 YSLEER. This CDR3 has 16 residues. The CDR3 sequence: CASSRQGRATNEKLFF. The CDR3 DNA follows: TGCGCCAGCAGCCGACAGGGGAGGGCGACTAATGAAAAACTGTTTTTT.

The J gene is TRBJ2-7, the V gene TRBV4-3, with unresolved D. Germline CDR1 is LGHNA and CDR2 is YSLEER. The CDR3 totals 13 residues. Trimming cost V 1 base and J 7 bases, with 11 bases left between them. The CDR3 bases are TGCGCCAGCAGCCAAGTTCCCACGGGTGAGCAGTACTTC. Translation: CASSQVPTGEQYF.

This chain links TRBV27 with TRBJ2-7; 9 bases agree with TRBD1. The germline V gene has CDR1 MNHEY and CDR2 SMNVEV (reference sequence). The length of the CDR3 is 15 residues. The V gene end was trimmed by 5 bases and the J gene end by 5 bases; junction bases not matched to a gene: 10. The CDR3 protein is CASSVYTGGWNEQYF. The CDR3 nucleotides are TGTGCCAGCAGTGTCTATACAGGGGGCTGGAACGAGCAGTACTTC.

This clone was detected only once. The gene calls are TRBV6-5 and TRBJ1-6; D is unresolved. The CDR3 sequence is 14 residues long. Trimming pared 3 bases from V and 10 bases from J, leaving 13 bases between. Germline V lookup: CDR1 MNHEY, CDR2 SVGAGI. CDR3 bases: TGTGCCAGCAGTTATCGGATCGGAGACTCACCCCTCCACTTT. This translates into CASSYRIGDSPLHF.

CDR3 nucleotides: TGTGCCAGCAGCACTTTAACAGGGGGCGCGGGTGAAGCTTTCTTT. The encoded protein is CASSTLTGGAGEAFF. The V and J genes are TRBV9 and TRBJ1-1, with TRBD1 matching over 9 bases. The CDR3 totals 15 residues. Germline V gene sequence: CDR1 SGDLS, CDR2 YYNGEE. V lost 4 bases to trimming and J lost 7 bases; unmatched junction nucleotides: 11.

On this clone itself: A junction boundary mismatches the germline segment, possibly from a read error. This chain uses TRBV10-2 with TRBJ2-5; TRBD2 is a possible D gene (5 bases). The germline V gene has CDR1 WSHSY and CDR2 SAAADI. CDR3 size: 14 residues. The CDR3 bases are TGCGCCAGCAGTAGCTCAGCGGTACAAGAGGCCCAGTACTTC. This translates into CASSSSAVQEAQYF.

The rearrangement links TRBV19 to TRBJ1-1, with 9 bases identical to TRBD1. CDR1 LNHDA and CDR2 SQIVND come from the germline V gene (reference sequence). After removal of 8 bases from V and 5 bases from J, the junction contained 9 bases not matched to a gene. The CDR3 sequence is 14 residues long. CDR3 bases: TGTGCCAGTTCGACAGGGGGTAGGAGGACTGAAGCTTTCTTT. Its protein is CASSTGGRRTEAFF.

This sequence joins TRBV7-7 and TRBJ2-5; D is uncertain. The CDR3 consists of 15 residues. V lost 4 bases, J lost 4 bases, and 16 bases lay in between. CDR1 is SSHAT, CDR2 FNYEAQ, per germline (reference sequence). CDR3 sequence (DNA): TGTGCCAGCAGCTCAGGAAAGAGTGCTCGAGAGACCCAGTACTTC. Protein: CASSSGKSARETQYF.

This clone appeared a single time. The chain carries TRBV30 and TRBJ1-5; unclear D gene. Germline V gene data show CDR1 as GTSNPN and CDR2 as SVGIG (reference sequence). The CDR3 sequence is 14 residues long. V was clipped by 0 bases and J by 7 bases, with 13 bases between them. DNA of the CDR3: TGTGCCTGGAGTGTCCAGCGGGGATGGCAGCCCCAGCATTTT. Translation gives CAWSVQRGWQPQHF. Full variable domain (outside the CDR3, taken from reference TRBV30 and TRBJ1-5): SQTIHQWPATLVQPVGSPLSLECTVEGTSNPNLYWYRQAAGRGLQLLFYSVGIGQISSEVPQNLSASRPQDRQFILSSKKLLLSDSGFYLCAWSVQRGWQPQHFGDGTRLSIL.

This clone was seen a few times. The chain couples TRBV9 to TRBJ2-1; 10 nucleotides match TRBD2. Losses at the gene ends were 7 bases for V and 10 bases for J; bases not matched to a gene: 11. The CDR3 is 14 amino acids. Per germline, CDR1 SGDLS and CDR2 YYNGEE. Here the CDR3 DNA reads TGTGCCAGCGCGGTAGCGGGAGGCCGGGAAGAGCAGTTCTTC. Protein product: CASAVAGGREEQFF.

The rearrangement joins TRBV4-1 to TRBJ1-1, with D tentatively TRBD1 (5 bases). V lost 3 bases to trimming and J lost 4 bases, with 15 bases between them. The CDR3 has 15 residues. Looked up from germline, CDR1 is MGHRA and CDR2 is YSYEKL. The CDR3 protein is CASSHTQGRGTEAFF. The CDR3 nucleotides read TGCGCCAGCAGCCACACCCAGGGAAGGGGCACTGAAGCTTTCTTT.

The chain joins TRBV7-2 to TRBJ1-5; no clear D gene. Germline CDR1 SGHTA, CDR2 FQGNSA. There are 15 residues in the CDR3. Trimming cost V 0 bases and J 6 bases, with 12 bases left between them. CDR3 sequence (DNA): TGTGCCAGCAGCTTAGCCGGCAGGTTCGGTCAGCCCCAGCATTTT. Its protein is CASSLAGRFGQPQHF.

The CDR3 DNA follows: TGTGCCACCGACGGGTCGGACATAGCCGGGGCCAACGTCCTGACTTTC. This codes for CATDGSDIAGANVLTF. The chain joins TRBV28 to TRBJ2-6; TRBD1 is a possible D gene (5 bases). The CDR3 spans 16 residues. Germline CDR1 MDHEN, CDR2 SYDVKM. V lost 10 bases to trimming and J lost 4 bases, with 20 bases between them. The full variable domain, rest sourced from reference TRBV28 and TRBJ2-6, is DVKVTQSSRYLVKRTGEKVFLECVQDMDHENMFWYRQDPGLGLRLIYFSYDVKMKEKGDIPEGYSVSREKKERFSLILESASTNQTSMYLCATDGSDIAGANVLTFGAGSRLTVL.

The V gene is TRBV9, the J gene TRBJ2-1, with TRBD2 matching over 7 bases. There are 15 residues in the CDR3. CDR1 SGDLS and CDR2 YYNGEE come from the germline V gene. V gave up 1 base and J gave up 5 bases; unmatched junction bases: 6. CDR3 protein: CASSVWASGDNEQFF. The CDR3 DNA is TGTGCCAGCAGCGTATGGGCTAGCGGAGACAATGAGCAGTTCTTC.

This sequence joins TRBV10-3 and TRBJ1-6; D is ambiguous. V dropped 4 bases and J dropped 13 bases, with 11 bases sitting between them. This CDR3 is 12 amino acids long. Germline assignment: CDR1 ENHRY and CDR2 SYGVKD. In nucleotides, the CDR3 is TGTGCCATCAGTGTTGAGGGCAGGCCCCTCCACTTT. Residues: CAISVEGRPLHF.

V is TRBV7-6 and J is TRBJ1-2; 11 bases agree with TRBD1. V was clipped by 4 bases and J by 6 bases; unmatched bases: 1. Looked up from germline, CDR1 is SGHVS and CDR2 is FNYEAQ. This CDR3 has 13 residues. The CDR3 region has the DNA TGTGCCAGCAGCTGGGGACAGGGGGATGGCTACACCTTC. This encodes CASSWGQGDGYTF. Combining the CDR3 with reference TRBV7-6 and TRBJ1-2 gives the whole variable domain GAGVSQSPRYKVTKRGQDVALRCDPISGHVSLYWYRQALGQGPEFLTYFNYEAQQDKSGLPNDRFSAERPEGSISTLTIQRTEQRDSAMYRCASSWGQGDGYTFGSGTRLTVV.

V is TRBV5-1 and J is TRBJ2-5; D may be TRBD2 (5 bases). Trimming pared 4 bases from V and 2 bases from J, leaving 15 bases between. The CDR3 totals 15 residues. Germline CDR1 SGHRS, CDR2 YFSETQ. CDR3: CASSPGWGEQETQYF. DNA for the CDR3: TGCGCCAGCAGCCCCGGATGGGGAGAACAAGAGACCCAGTACTTC.

V and J are TRBV19 and TRBJ1-2, with 7 nucleotides matching TRBD1. CDR1 is LNHDA, CDR2 SQIVND, per germline (reference sequence). V trimming: 4 bases; J trimming: 4 bases; junction bases outside the gene matches: 12. This CDR3 has 16 residues. CDR3 nucleotide sequence: TGTGCCAGTAGTAACCGGGACAGCGTGCAGAGCTATGGCTACACCTTC. Its protein product is CASSNRDSVQSYGYTF.

The sample holds one count of this clone. The V and J genes are TRBV5-1 and TRBJ1-1; 10 bases agree with TRBD1. Trimming took 4 bases from V and 6 from J; bases not matched to a gene: 6. In germline, CDR1 is SGHRS, CDR2 YFSETQ. The CDR3 has 14 amino acids. In DNA form, the CDR3 reads TGCGCCAGCAGCCTAGACAGGGGGCCTGCTGAAGCTTTCTTT. It specifies CASSLDRGPAEAFF. The full variable domain, in which reference TRBV5-1 and TRBJ1-1 provide the parts outside the CDR3, is KAGVTQTPRYLIKTRGQQVTLSCSPISGHRSVSWYQQTPGQGLQFLFEYFSETQRNKGNFPGRFSGRQFSNSRSEMNVSTLELGDSALYLCASSLDRGPAEAFFGQGTRLTVV.

This clone came up a few times. This chain's CDR3 is CASNTIQGAINGYTF. In nucleotides, the CDR3 is TGTGCCAGCAATACAATCCAGGGGGCGATTAATGGCTACACCTTC. The V gene is TRBV6-1, the J gene TRBJ1-2, with 8 nucleotides matching TRBD1. Unmatched junction bases numbered 13, after V lost 7 bases and J lost 6 bases. The length of the CDR3 is 15 residues. The germline CDR1 and CDR2 sequences are MNHNS and SASEGT.

J is TRBJ2-7 and V is TRBV4-3, with a tentative D call TRBD1 (6 bases). The germline V and J ends were trimmed by 0 bases and 2 bases, with 14 bases remaining between them. The CDR3 has 16 residues. Germline CDR1 and CDR2: LGHNA and YSLEER. The CDR3 loop reads CASSQDAFEGAYEQYF. The CDR3 bases are TGCGCCAGCAGCCAAGATGCTTTTGAGGGGGCCTACGAGCAGTACTTC.

This clone turned up a few times. V usage is TRBV6-4 and J usage is TRBJ2-3, with D maybe TRBD1 (6 bases). Germline V gene data show CDR1 as MRHNA and CDR2 as SNTAGT. This CDR3 region has 15 residues. V lost 4 bases and J lost 2, with 13 bases in between. CDR3 DNA: TGTGCCAGCAGTGTCCAAGCAGGGGCCACAGATACGCAGTATTTT. As protein: CASSVQAGATDTQYF.